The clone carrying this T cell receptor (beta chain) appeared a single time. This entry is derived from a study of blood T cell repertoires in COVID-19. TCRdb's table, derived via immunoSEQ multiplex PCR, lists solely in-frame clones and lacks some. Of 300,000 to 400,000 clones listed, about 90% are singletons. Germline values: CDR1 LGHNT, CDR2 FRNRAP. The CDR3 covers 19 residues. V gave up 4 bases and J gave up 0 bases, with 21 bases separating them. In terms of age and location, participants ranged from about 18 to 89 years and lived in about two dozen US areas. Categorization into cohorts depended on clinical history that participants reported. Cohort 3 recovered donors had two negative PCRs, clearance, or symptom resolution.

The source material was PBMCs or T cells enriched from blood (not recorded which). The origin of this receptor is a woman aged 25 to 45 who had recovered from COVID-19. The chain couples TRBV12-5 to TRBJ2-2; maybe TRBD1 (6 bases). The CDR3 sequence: CASGYLGARGQPNTGELFF. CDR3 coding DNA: TGTGCTAGTGGTTATTTGGGCGCCAGGGGCCAACCGAACACCGGGGAGCTGTTTTTT.